This T cell receptor beta chain was sequenced during a study of blood T cell repertoires in COVID-19. Study summary: Both acute and convalescent COVID-19 samples were obtained from the United States, Italy and Spain.

With respect to this clone: Other DNA sequences in this sample translate to the same CDR3.

Under the authors' procedure: By means of reference gene primer amplification, nucleated cell counts were estimated. Profiling relied on immunoSEQ multiplex PCR, and the TCRdb table lists in-frame clones only, not all of them. From that table come the V and J calls and clone size; the DNA was used to work out D and trimming. Of approximately 230,000 clones in the sample, 87% were seen once. V shed 2 bases and J 5 bases; nucleotides not matched to a gene: 2. There are 14 residues in the CDR3. Germline V gives CDR1 MNHEY, CDR2 SVGAGI. The chain links TRBV6-5 to TRBJ1-4; TRBD1 agrees at 7 bases. Specimen: peripheral blood. The TCR was taken from a man between 18 and 29 years old with active or convalescent COVID-19. CDR3 residues: CASSYRGRNEKLFF. DNA of the CDR3: TGTGCCAGCAGTTACAGGGGGCGAAATGAAAAACTGTTTTTT.